The next 5 T cell receptor beta chains were all read from a single sample in a study of blood T cell repertoires in COVID-19. Data came from immunoSEQ multiplex PCR; TCRdb stores just in-frame clones and leaves some out. The sample consists of 150,000 to 200,000 clones, roughly 80% of them appearing once. The sample taken for sequencing was peripheral blood. The receptors were gathered from a man aged 50-60 years who had recovered from COVID-19.

The rearrangement joins TRBV27 to TRBJ2-7; 7 bases align to TRBD2. V was pared by 3 bases and J by 2 bases, with 10 bases of the junction left unmatched. The CDR3 is 16 amino acids. CDR1 MNHEY and CDR2 SMNVEV come from the germline V gene (reference sequence). The CDR3 here is CASSFFSGRVPYEQYF. CDR3 sequence (DNA): TGTGCCAGCAGTTTTTTTAGCGGGCGAGTCCCCTACGAGCAGTACTTC.

V is TRBV2 and J is TRBJ2-3; perhaps TRBD2 as D (6 bases). Trimming left V 9 bases short and J 9 bases short, with 19 bases between. CDR3 size: 13 residues. Germline V gene data show CDR1 as SNHLY and CDR2 as FYNNEI. CDR3 bases: TGTGCCAGACGAGAAGTACGGGAGTACACGCAGTATTTT. Protein: CARREVREYTQYF.

The chain recombines TRBV7-9 with TRBJ2-2; TRBD2 matches at 8 bases. This CDR3 region has 14 residues. Germline V gene lookup returns CDR1 SEHNR and CDR2 FQNEAQ (reference sequence). J gave up 4 bases and V 2 bases, and 0 bases lay outside the gene matches. The CDR3 loop is CASSLLAGTGELFF. The CDR3 region has the DNA TGTGCCAGCAGCTTACTAGCGGGCACCGGGGAGCTGTTTTTT.

This clone showed up just a few times. Given a much more abundant clone one base away, this may be a read error. This sequence joins TRBV10-3 and TRBJ2-7; 11 bases map to TRBD2. There are 14 residues in the CDR3. Trimming took 5 bases from V and 2 from J; bases not matched to a gene: 2. The germline CDR1 and CDR2 sequences are ENHRY and SYGVKD. Here the CDR3 reads CAISFSGRAYEQYF. CDR3 sequence (DNA): TGTGCCATCAGTTTTAGCGGGAGGGCCTACGAGCAGTACTTC.

This rearrangement joins TRBV28 to TRBJ1-5; 11 bases match TRBD1. The junction had 6 bases not matched to a gene; V was cut back by 4 bases and J by 7 bases. The CDR3 length is 15 residues. Germline loops: CDR1 MDHEN, CDR2 SYDVKM. The CDR3 sequence is CASSYGTGGEQPQHF. The CDR3 region has the DNA TGTGCCAGCAGTTACGGGACAGGGGGAGAACAGCCCCAGCATTTT.